The subject of this entry is one TCR beta chain. RNA in amounts of about 0.5 to 1 ug was reverse transcribed with random hexamers. TCR beta CDR3 was amplified by immunoSEQ multiplex PCR. This amplification extended across 54 Vbeta and 13 Jbeta segments. TCRdb passed the immunoSEQ multiplex PCR reads through MiXCR, listing each CDR3 protein once. Here the sample spans a few hundred thousand distinct CDR3 sequences, 80% to 90% being singletons. The multiple sclerosis controls were treatment-naive patients affected by stable or active relapsing-remitting disease. This sample is drawn from a study of CD8 T cells in Susac syndrome. CDR1 and CDR2 from the germline V gene are MDHEN and SYDVKM. CDR3 length: 14 residues. V was trimmed by 3 bases and J by 9 bases, leaving 18 bases between them.

V gene TRBV28 combines with J gene TRBJ2-7; D is undetermined. The sample consisted of CD8+ T cells from PBMCs. The TCR sequence derives from a human donor with multiple sclerosis. CDR3 sequence reads: CASSLDGLLRLQYF. The DNA of the CDR3 is TGTGCCAGCAGTTTGGACGGCTTACTACGATTGCAGTACTTC.